The text below deals with one T cell receptor (beta chain). The source of the sample is a study of blood T cell repertoires in COVID-19. Across the whole study: The United States, Italy and Spain supplied acute and convalescent COVID-19 samples.

Authors' methods: By means of reference gene primer amplification, nucleated cell counts were estimated. Method: immunoSEQ multiplex PCR; TCRdb's copy keeps in-frame clones and lacks some. The V and J calls and clone size are taken from that table; D and trimming were inferred from the DNA. The data contain nearly 100,000 clones, approximately 86% of them singletons. Looked up from germline, CDR1 is SGHTA and CDR2 is FQGNSA. The V end lost 0 bases, the J end lost 1 base, and 6 bases lay between the germline ends. This CDR3 region has 14 residues. The rearrangement links TRBV7-2 to TRBJ2-5, with D hard to call. The source is an elderly man with acute or convalescent COVID-19. Sequenced: peripheral blood. The CDR3 region is CASSLAFFQETQYF. The CDR3 DNA sequence: TGTGCCAGCAGCTTAGCGTTCTTCCAAGAGACCCAGTACTTC.